What follows describes a single TCR beta chain. These data are taken from a study of blood T cells in healthy people across ages. CDR1 and CDR2 from the germline V gene are SEHNR and FQNEAQ (reference sequence). The CDR3 spans 16 residues. The germline V and J ends were trimmed by 5 bases and 1 base, with 14 bases remaining between them. A second PCR, run for roughly 7 to 11 cycles, used a sample-barcoded 5' primer plus a J-beta primer mix. TCRdb used MiXCR to reprocess the 5' RACE reads, holding one entry per CDR3 protein. The sample includes about 800,000 distinct CDR3 sequences, more than 20% of them seen just once. The sample also formed part of further work on T cells of mothers and their children.

The V gene is TRBV7-9, the J gene TRBJ2-2; the D gene is possibly TRBD1 (5 bases). Specimen: blood. The clonotype was recovered from a boy younger than 18 in good health. The CDR3 loop is CASSAKGQQNTGELFF. As DNA, the CDR3 is TGTGCCAGCAGCGCTAAAGGACAACAGAACACCGGGGAGCTGTTTTTT. The whole variable domain, remainder taken from reference TRBV7-9 and TRBJ2-2, is DTGVSQNPRHKITKRGQNVTFRCDPISEHNRLYWYRQTLGQGPEFLTYFQNEAQLEKSRLLSDRFSAERPKGSFSTLEIQRTEQGDSAMYLCASSAKGQQNTGELFFGEGSRLTVL.